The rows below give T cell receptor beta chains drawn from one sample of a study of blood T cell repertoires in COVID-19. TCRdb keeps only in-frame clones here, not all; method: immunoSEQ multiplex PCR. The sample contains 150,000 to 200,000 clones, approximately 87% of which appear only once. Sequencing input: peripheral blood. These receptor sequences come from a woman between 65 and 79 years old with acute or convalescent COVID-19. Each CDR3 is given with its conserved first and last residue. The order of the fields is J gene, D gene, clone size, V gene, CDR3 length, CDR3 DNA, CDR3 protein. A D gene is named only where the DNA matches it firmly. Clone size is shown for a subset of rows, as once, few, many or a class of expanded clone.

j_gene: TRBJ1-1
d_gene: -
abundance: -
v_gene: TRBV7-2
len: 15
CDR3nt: TGTGCCAGCAGCTTAGGAAACAGGGCGAACACTGAAGCTTTCTTT
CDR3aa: CASSLGNRANTEAFF

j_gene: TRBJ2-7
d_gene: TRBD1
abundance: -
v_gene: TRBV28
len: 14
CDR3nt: TGTGCCAGCAGTCTACCCGACAGGGTGAACGAGCAGTACTTC
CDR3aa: CASSLPDRVNEQYF

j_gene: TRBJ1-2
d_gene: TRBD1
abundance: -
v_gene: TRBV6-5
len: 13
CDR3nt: TGTGCCAGCAGTCATGGGACAGGCTATGGCTACACCTTC
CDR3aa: CASSHGTGYGYTF

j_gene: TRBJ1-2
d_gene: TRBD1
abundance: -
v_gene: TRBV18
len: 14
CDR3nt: TGTGCCAGCTCACTAACAGGGGTGAGCTATGGCTACACCTTC
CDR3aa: CASSLTGVSYGYTF

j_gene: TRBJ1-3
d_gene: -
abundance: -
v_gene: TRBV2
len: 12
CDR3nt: TGTGCCGGGAGACAGGCGAGAAACACCATATATTTT
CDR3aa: CAGRQARNTIYF

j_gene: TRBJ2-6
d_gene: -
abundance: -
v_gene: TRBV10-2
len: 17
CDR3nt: TGCGCCAGCAGTGTCGGCAGGGCGAGCTCTGGGGCCAACGTCCTGACTTTC
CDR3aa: CASSVGRASSGANVLTF

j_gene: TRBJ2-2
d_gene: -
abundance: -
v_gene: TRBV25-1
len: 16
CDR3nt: TGTGCCAGCAGTGAATGGGGCGGAACGAACACCGGGGAGCTGTTTTTT
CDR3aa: CASSEWGGTNTGELFF

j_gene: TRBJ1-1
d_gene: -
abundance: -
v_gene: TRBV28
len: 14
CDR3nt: TGTGCCAGCAGCGACGGGGGGTTGTCGAATGAAGCTTTCTTT
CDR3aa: CASSDGGLSNEAFF

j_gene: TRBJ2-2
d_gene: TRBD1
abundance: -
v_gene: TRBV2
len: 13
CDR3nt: TGTGCCAGCAAGGACAGGGAAACCGGGGAGCTGTTTTTT
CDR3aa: CASKDRETGELFF

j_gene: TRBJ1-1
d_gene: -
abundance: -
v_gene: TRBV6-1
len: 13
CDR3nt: TGTGCCAGCAGTGAAAGTTACAGGCTTGAAGCTTTCTTT
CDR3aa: CASSESYRLEAFF

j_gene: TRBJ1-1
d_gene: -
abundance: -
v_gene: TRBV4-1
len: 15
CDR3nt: TGCGCCAGCAGCCAAGGGCTGCAGTTGAACACTGAAGCTTTCTTT
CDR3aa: CASSQGLQLNTEAFF

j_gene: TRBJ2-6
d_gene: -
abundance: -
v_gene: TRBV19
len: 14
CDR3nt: TGTGCCAGTAGTACAGGGGCTGGGGCCAACGTCCTGACTTTC
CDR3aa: CASSTGAGANVLTF

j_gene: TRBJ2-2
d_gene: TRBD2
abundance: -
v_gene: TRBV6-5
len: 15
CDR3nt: TGTGCCAGCAGCTCTAGCGGGGGGAACACCGGGGAGCTGTTTTTT
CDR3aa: CASSSSGGNTGELFF

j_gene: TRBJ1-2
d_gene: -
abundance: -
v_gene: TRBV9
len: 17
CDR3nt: TGTGCCAGCAGCGTACACTTTCGGGGGGCGGCTAACTATGGCTACACCTTC
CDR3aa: CASSVHFRGAANYGYTF

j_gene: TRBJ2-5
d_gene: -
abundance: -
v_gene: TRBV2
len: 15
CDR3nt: TGTGCCAGCAGTGAGTTAGATTGGGAGCGAGAGACCCAGTACTTC
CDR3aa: CASSELDWERETQYF

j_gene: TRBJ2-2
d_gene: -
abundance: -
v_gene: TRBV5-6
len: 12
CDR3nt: TGTGCCAGCAGCCTTGGGCCCGGGGAGCTGTTTTTT
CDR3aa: CASSLGPGELFF

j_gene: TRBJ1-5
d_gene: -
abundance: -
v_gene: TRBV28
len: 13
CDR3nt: TGTGCCAGCAGTCTGACAGTTCTTCAGCCCCAGCATTTT
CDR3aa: CASSLTVLQPQHF

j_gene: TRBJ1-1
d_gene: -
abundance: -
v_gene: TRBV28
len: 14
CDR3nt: TGTGCCAGCAGTCCAAAAATCCCGAACACTGAAGCTTTCTTT
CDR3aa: CASSPKIPNTEAFF

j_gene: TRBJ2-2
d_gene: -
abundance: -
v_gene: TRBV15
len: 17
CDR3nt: TGTGCCACCAGCAGAGTCAAGAATAGCGGAAACACCGGGGAGCTGTTTTTT
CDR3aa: CATSRVKNSGNTGELFF

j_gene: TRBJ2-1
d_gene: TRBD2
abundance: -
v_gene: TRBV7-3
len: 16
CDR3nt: TGTGCCAGCAGCCCCCACGTAGCGGGGATCGGTGGTGAGCAGTTCTTC
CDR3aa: CASSPHVAGIGGEQFF

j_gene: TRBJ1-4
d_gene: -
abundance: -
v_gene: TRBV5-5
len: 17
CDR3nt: TGTGCCAGCAGCTTGGAGGCACCACCGGGGGCTAATGAAAAACTGTTTTTT
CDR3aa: CASSLEAPPGANEKLFF

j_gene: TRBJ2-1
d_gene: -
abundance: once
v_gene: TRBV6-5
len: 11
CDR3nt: TGTGCCAGCAGTTGGGGAGCTGAGCAGTTCTTC
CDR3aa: CASSWGAEQFF

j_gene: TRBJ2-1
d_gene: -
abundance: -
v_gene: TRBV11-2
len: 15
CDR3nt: TGTGCCAGCAGCTACCAGACAGAGTCCTACAATGAGCAGTTCTTC
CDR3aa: CASSYQTESYNEQFF

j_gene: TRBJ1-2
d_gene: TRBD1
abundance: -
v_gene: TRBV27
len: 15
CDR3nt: TGTGCCAGCAGTCAGGGACAGGGAGCTAACTATGGCTACACCTTC
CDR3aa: CASSQGQGANYGYTF

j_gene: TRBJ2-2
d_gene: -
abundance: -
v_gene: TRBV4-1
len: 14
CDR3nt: TGCGCCAGCAGCCACGACAGCTACAACGGGGAGCTGTTTTTT
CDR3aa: CASSHDSYNGELFF

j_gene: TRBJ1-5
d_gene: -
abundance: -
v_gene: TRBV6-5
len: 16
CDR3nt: TGTGCCAGCAGTTCCCGGCAATACAGGGGCAATCAGCCCCAGCATTTT
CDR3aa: CASSSRQYRGNQPQHF

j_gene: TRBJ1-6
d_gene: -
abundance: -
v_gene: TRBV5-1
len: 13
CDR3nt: TGCGCCAGCAGCTCCAACTATAATTCACCCCTCCACTTT
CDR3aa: CASSSNYNSPLHF

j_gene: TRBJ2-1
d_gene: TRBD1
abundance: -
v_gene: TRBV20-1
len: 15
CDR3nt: TGCAGTGCTAGTGGATTAGGACAGGTATACAATGAGCAGTTCTTC
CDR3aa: CSASGLGQVYNEQFF

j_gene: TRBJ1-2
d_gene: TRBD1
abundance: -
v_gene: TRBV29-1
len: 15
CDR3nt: TGCAGCGTTGAAGCCCGGGACAGGGGGGACTATGGCTACACCTTC
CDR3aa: CSVEARDRGDYGYTF

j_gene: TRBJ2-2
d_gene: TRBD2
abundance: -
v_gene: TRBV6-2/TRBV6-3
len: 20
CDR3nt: TGTGCCAGCAGTTACTCGATGGGACTAGCGGGACTCCTTAACACCGGGGAGCTGTTTTTT
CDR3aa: CASSYSMGLAGLLNTGELFF

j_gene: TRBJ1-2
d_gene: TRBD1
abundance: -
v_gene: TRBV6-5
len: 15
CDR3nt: TGTGCCAGCAGTTACTCGAGGACAGGTCTCTATGGCTACACCTTC
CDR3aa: CASSYSRTGLYGYTF

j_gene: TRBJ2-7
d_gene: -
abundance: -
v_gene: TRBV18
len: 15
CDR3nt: TGTGCCAGCTCACCAGTCGGGCAAGGCAGGGTCGAGCAGTACTTC
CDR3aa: CASSPVGQGRVEQYF